This record looks at one T cell receptor beta chain sequence and its context. This entry belongs to a study of blood T cell repertoires in COVID-19. Germline CDR1 SNHLY, CDR2 FYNNEI. V shed 7 bases, J shed 7 bases, and the junction held 6 bases outside the gene matches. The CDR3 length is 16 residues. Generated by immunoSEQ multiplex PCR, the TCRdb table keeps only in-frame clones and is missing some. The sample has hundreds of thousands of clones; around 84% are singletons. The sequence was collected from a man aged 65-85 years with acute or convalescent COVID-19. Material: peripheral blood. V is TRBV2 and J is TRBJ2-2; TRBD2 matches 16 bases. DNA for the CDR3: TGTGCCAGCACCGGGACTAGCGGGGGGGCCTTCGGGGAGCTGTTTTTT. This codes for CASTGTSGGAFGELFF.